These 15 T cell receptor beta chains share one sample of origin, sequenced in a study of molecular identifiers for immune sequencing clone quantification. MiXCR, run by TCRdb on the PCR reads, gives a single entry per CDR3 protein. The profile shows some 580,000 distinct CDR3 sequences, around 25% of them singletons. Sequencing was done on a sample of naive CD8+ T cells from blood, with Jurkat cell RNA spiked in. Subset defined: FACS-sorted CD8+CD4-CCR7+CD45RA+ naive T cells. The receptors were sampled from a human donor in good health. Some libraries in this study had Jurkat cell RNA spiked in.

This clonotype occurred many times. The chain employs TRBV12-3 or TRBV12-4 and TRBJ2-5; tentative D call: TRBD2 (6 bases). The V gene lost 1 base and the J gene lost 5 bases, with 11 bases spanning the gap. This CDR3 comprises 14 residues. Written as DNA, the CDR3 is TGTGCCAGCAGTTTAGTCGCCGGGGGTGAGACCCAGTACTTC. Amino acids: CASSLVAGGETQYF.

This rearrangement joins TRBV7-6 to TRBJ2-2; possible D gene TRBD2, 7 bases. Per germline, CDR1 SGHVS and CDR2 FNYEAQ. The ends were cut back, 5 bases at V and 3 bases at J, with 16 bases in the middle. The CDR3 covers 16 residues. CDR3 loop: CASSLGGGAYTGELFF. In nucleotides, the CDR3 is TGTGCCAGCAGCCTAGGGGGGGGCGCGTACACCGGGGAGCTGTTTTTT.

Concerning this clonotype: A junction end diverges from the germline sequence, so it may reflect a read error. The rearrangement joins TRBV27 to TRBJ2-3; D perhaps matches TRBD1 (6 bases). This CDR3 spans 17 amino acids. Germline CDR1 is MNHEY and CDR2 is SMNVEV (reference sequence). The CDR3 DNA reads as TGTGCCAGCAGTTTAAATTCCGCCGAGGGGGTACCAGATACGCAGTCTTTT. It codes for CASSLNSAEGVPDTQSF.

The CDR3 DNA reads TGTGCCAGCAGCTCCGCTGAGGATCGCGAGGGGGGTGAGCAGTTCTTC. Residues: CASSSAEDREGGEQFF. The rearrangement joins TRBV7-9 to TRBJ2-1; perhaps D is TRBD1 or TRBD2 (6 bases each). This CDR3 has 16 amino acids. The germline gives CDR1 SEHNR, CDR2 FQNEAQ (reference sequence). The V end lost 4 bases, the J end lost 9 bases, and 22 bases lay between the germline ends.

With respect to this clonotype: This could be a read error, since a much larger clone is one nucleotide away. The gene calls are TRBV19 and TRBJ2-7; no clear D. The CDR3 is 15 amino acids. CDR1 and CDR2 from the germline V gene are LNHDA and SQIVND (reference sequence). In DNA, the CDR3 is TGTGTCAGTAGTATTTCCGCAGCCGACCCCTACGAGCAGTACTTC. Protein: CVSSISAADPYEQYF.

For this clonotype: A read error may explain this, as a much larger clone is one base away. This likely comes from a read error, as the CDR3 has no conserved phenylalanine or tryptophan at its end. The rearrangement links TRBV5-1 to TRBJ2-4; a weak D match, TRBD1 (6 bases). Germline V gene data show CDR1 as SGHRS and CDR2 as YFSETQ. The ends were cut back, 4 bases at V and 0 bases at J, with 11 bases in the middle. The CDR3 loop spans 15 amino acids. The DNA for the CDR3 is TGCGCCAGCAGCGGGGACACCCTAGCCAAAAACATTCAGTACTAC. Protein sequence: CASSGDTLAKNIQYY.

The rearrangement links TRBV7-9 to TRBJ2-1; 8 nucleotides line up with TRBD1. Germline-derived CDR1 and CDR2 are SEHNR and FQNEAQ (reference sequence). V gave up 0 bases and J gave up 9 bases; unmatched junction bases: 13. CDR3 length: 17 residues. The CDR3 loop is CASSLAPFLTGAREQFF. In DNA form, the CDR3 reads TGTGCCAGCAGCTTAGCACCCTTTTTGACAGGGGCCCGTGAGCAGTTCTTC.

The chain combines TRBV7-9 with TRBJ2-7, with D uncertain. This CDR3 region has 13 residues. The V end lost 5 bases, the J end lost 3 bases, and 11 bases lay between the germline ends. Germline V lookup: CDR1 SEHNR, CDR2 FQNEAQ (reference sequence). CDR3 coding DNA: TGTGCCAGCAGCCAAAACGAAGTCTACGAGCAGTACTTC. It is translated as CASSQNEVYEQYF.

The chain is built from TRBV24-1 and TRBJ1-4; D call uncertain. Germline CDR1 KGHDR, CDR2 SFDVKD. This CDR3 region has 16 residues. Trimming pared 4 bases from V and 4 bases from J, leaving 15 bases between. The CDR3 loop is CATSEHFRAYNEKLFF. The CDR3 DNA follows: TGTGCCACCAGTGAACATTTCCGGGCCTATAATGAAAAACTGTTTTTT.

The rearrangement uses TRBV12-3 or TRBV12-4 and TRBJ2-7; 7 positions match TRBD1. Trimming removed 6 bases from V and 2 bases from J; junction bases left unmatched: 7. The CDR3 is 14 amino acids. The CDR3 region is CASSTGTAAYEQYF. The CDR3 nucleotides read TGTGCCAGCAGCACCGGGACAGCTGCCTACGAGCAGTACTTC.

At least ten counts were recorded for this clonotype. The chain combines TRBV4-3 with TRBJ2-7; weak D call: TRBD1 (5 bases). The V end was cut by 0 bases, the J end by 5 bases, with 11 bases between. Germline assignment: CDR1 LGHNA and CDR2 YSLEER. There are 14 residues in the CDR3. This CDR3 reads CASSQDRTSNEQYF. Here the CDR3 DNA reads TGCGCCAGCAGCCAAGACCGGACAAGTAACGAGCAGTACTTC.

This clonotype was detected only once. The junction departs from germline at one end; a sequencing error may be responsible. This chain uses TRBV5-3 with TRBJ1-1; D remains unclear. TRBV5-3 is marked as an open reading frame, function uncertain. The CDR3 is 13 amino acids. DNA for the CDR3: TGTGCCAGCAGCTTACCACGGCGCACTGAAGCTTTCTTT. Translation: CASSLPRRTEAFF.

Only a few counts were recorded for this clonotype. This chain uses TRBV5-6 with TRBJ1-6, with 7 bases that match TRBD1. Germline CDR1 and CDR2: SGHDT and YYEEEE. With V trimmed by 0 bases and J by 2 bases, 5 bases remained unmatched. The CDR3 loop spans 17 amino acids. Here the CDR3 DNA reads TGTGCCAGCAGCTTGGATGTAGGGGGCGCCTATAATTCACCCCTCCACTTT. Amino acids: CASSLDVGGAYNSPLHF.

This clonotype was observed a few times. The V call is TRBV25-1, the J call TRBJ2-7; TRBD2 aligns across 10 bases. From germline, CDR1 is MGHDK and CDR2 SYGVNS. Trimming cost V 1 base and J 7 bases; bases outside gene matches: 4. The CDR3 is made up of 14 amino acids. The CDR3 DNA reads TGTGCCAGCAGTGAATCGGGACTAGCGTTAGAGCAGTACTTC. It is translated as CASSESGLALEQYF.

This rearrangement joins TRBV5-3 to TRBJ2-2, with 13 bases fitting TRBD2. TRBV5-3 is an ORF; its function is uncertain. The CDR3 is 19 amino acids. Trimming cost V 8 bases and J 4 bases; bases outside gene matches: 17. Written as DNA, the CDR3 is TGTGCCAGCAGCCCCTATATAGGACTAGCGGGGGCCCGCACCGGGGAGCTGTTTTTT. It encodes CASSPYIGLAGARTGELFF.